The 6 T cell receptor beta chains in this list originate from one sample, sequenced in a study of blood T cell repertoires in COVID-19. Measured with immunoSEQ multiplex PCR; TCRdb has only the in-frame clones, and not every one. This table holds roughly 500,000 clones, approximately 83% found once. The sample comprised peripheral blood. The origin of the receptors is a human donor in a cohort sampled during active COVID-19.

The J gene is TRBJ1-1, the V gene TRBV19, with D perhaps matching TRBD1 (6 bases). CDR1 and CDR2 (germline): LNHDA, SQIVND (reference sequence). V lost 3 bases and J lost 6, with 14 bases in between. CDR3 size: 14 residues. CDR3 region: CASSIRPGVSEAFF. The CDR3 DNA is TGTGCCAGTAGTATTCGTCCAGGGGTCTCTGAAGCTTTCTTT.

This sequence joins TRBV19 and TRBJ1-1, with 7 bases lining up with TRBD1. The trim removed 1 base at V and 1 base at J, leaving 6 bases unmatched. The CDR3 loop spans 16 amino acids. The germline gives CDR1 LNHDA, CDR2 SQIVND (reference sequence). The CDR3 DNA follows: TGTGCCAGTAGTATAGGTCAAGGGACAGAGAACACTGAAGCTTTCTTT. Translating it yields CASSIGQGTENTEAFF.

The chain recombines TRBV4-3 with TRBJ1-3, with 7 bases aligning to TRBD1. The V gene's germline CDR1 is LGHNA and CDR2 YSLEER. The CDR3 has 16 residues. The trim removed 1 base at V and 3 bases at J, leaving 6 bases unmatched. The CDR3 DNA is TGCGCCAGCAGCCAAGCTGAGGGGGCCGGTGGAAACACCATATATTTT. Its translation is CASSQAEGAGGNTIYF.

The V and J genes are TRBV19 and TRBJ2-2, with TRBD2 as a possible D gene (5 bases). The CDR3 runs 17 residues. CDR1 and CDR2 (germline): LNHDA, SQIVND (reference sequence). Between the trimmed V and J ends, which lost 5 bases and 4 bases, there was a span of 20 bases. This chain's CDR3 is CASSLWGRSAGTGELFF. CDR3 coding DNA: TGTGCCAGTAGTCTCTGGGGAAGGAGTGCGGGCACCGGGGAGCTGTTTTTT.

V gene TRBV5-1 combines with J gene TRBJ1-6, with no clear D. The germline V gene has CDR1 SGHRS and CDR2 YFSETQ. Deletions cut 3 bases from V and 5 bases from J, with 3 bases between. The CDR3 has 12 amino acids. The CDR3 nucleotides are TGCGCCAGCAGCTCTGATAATTCACCCCTCCACTTT. Translating gives CASSSDNSPLHF.

The chain carries TRBV20-1 and TRBJ2-3, with 8 positions matching TRBD2. Per germline, CDR1 DFQATT and CDR2 SNEGSKA (reference sequence). J gave up 3 bases and V 3 bases, and 5 bases lay outside the gene matches. The CDR3 has 14 residues. The CDR3 protein is CSASSGIRTDTQYF. For the CDR3, the DNA is TGCAGTGCTAGTAGCGGGATAAGAACAGATACGCAGTATTTT.